The rows below give T cell receptor beta chains drawn from one sample of a study of identifying expanded T cells in peripheral blood. Here immunoSEQ multiplex PCR was the method, and the copy in TCRdb shows in-frame clones only, minus some. Of about 91,000 clones listed, 88% are singletons. The material sequenced was blood. Receptor source: a person aged 18 to 69 in good health. Each CDR3 is given with its conserved first and last residue. D genes are given only for firm matches. The size entry is marked missing in some rows and otherwise reads once, few, many or a size class.

TGTGCCAGCAGTACAAGGACTAGCGATACGCAGTATTTT,CASSTRTSDTQYF,TRBD2,NA,TRBV28,TRBJ2-3
TGTGCCAGCAGCTTAGCCAACAGGTTGAACATTCAGTACTTC,CASSLANRLNIQYF,NA,NA,TRBV7-9,TRBJ2-4
TGCAGCGTTGGGACAGGGCTCACCCAAATGACCTACGAGCAGTACTTC,CSVGTGLTQMTYEQYF,TRBD1,NA,TRBV29-1,TRBJ2-7
TGTGCCAGCAGTGAAGCTCGGGACATCTCCTACAATGAGCAGTTCTTC,CASSEARDISYNEQFF,NA,once,TRBV6-1,TRBJ2-1
TGTGCCAGAAGCTTGCTGAGAGCGGGCCTCAGTAGCACAGATACGCAGTATTTT,CARSLLRAGLSSTDTQYF,NA,NA,TRBV5-3,TRBJ2-3
TGCGCCAGCACCGGACTAGCGGGGGGAAACACCGGGGAGCTGTTTTTT,CASTGLAGGNTGELFF,TRBD2,NA,TRBV5-1,TRBJ2-2
TGTGCCAGCAGCCAAGCAACAGGTCCTGGAAACACCATATATTTT,CASSQATGPGNTIYF,NA,NA,TRBV14,TRBJ1-3
TGTGCCAGCAGTGTACGGGAGGAGTACAATGAGCAGTTCTTC,CASSVREEYNEQFF,TRBD2,NA,TRBV6-4,TRBJ2-1
TGCAGTGCTGCTGACAATGAGCAGTTCTTC,CSAADNEQFF,NA,NA,TRBV20-1,TRBJ2-1
TGTGCCAGCAGCGTCGGGACAGGGGTAGAATCACCCCTCCACTTT,CASSVGTGVESPLHF,TRBD1,NA,TRBV5-4,TRBJ1-6
TGCGCCAGCTCCTTAACGAACCGGGACAGTTTCTCGGGCGAGCAGTACTTC,CASSLTNRDSFSGEQYF,TRBD1,NA,TRBV5-1,TRBJ2-7
TGTGCCAGCTCACCAGGGGTCGAGCAGTACTTC,CASSPGVEQYF,NA,NA,TRBV18,TRBJ2-7
TGTGCCAGCAGCCCTGGGTGGGGAGCAACTAATGAAAAACTGTTTTTT,CASSPGWGATNEKLFF,NA,NA,TRBV28,TRBJ1-4
TGTGCCAGCAGTTACCAGGGGTTTATTGGTAATTCACCCCTCCACTTT,CASSYQGFIGNSPLHF,NA,NA,TRBV6-5,TRBJ1-6
TGTGCCACCAGGGGGACAGGCACAGATACGCAGTATTTT,CATRGTGTDTQYF,TRBD1,NA,TRBV15,TRBJ2-3
TGTGCCAGCAGTGAAGAGGATGACAGCTCCTACGAGCAGTACTTC,CASSEEDDSSYEQYF,NA,NA,TRBV6-1,TRBJ2-7
TGTGCCAGCAGCTTTACTCGGGGGAACTCCTACAATGAGCAGTTCTTC,CASSFTRGNSYNEQFF,NA,NA,TRBV5-4,TRBJ2-1
TGTGCCAGCAGTTTAATCGGACAGGGCTCTAGCACAGATACGCAGTATTTT,CASSLIGQGSSTDTQYF,TRBD1,NA,TRBV27,TRBJ2-3
TGTGCCAGCAGCCTCCTGTGGGACACTGAAGCTTTCTTT,CASSLLWDTEAFF,NA,NA,TRBV7-2,TRBJ1-1
TGCGCCAGCGCCCAGTCATTAGGGATAGGGAATCAGCCCCAGCATTTT,CASAQSLGIGNQPQHF,NA,NA,TRBV23-1,TRBJ1-5
TGTGCCAGCAGTTGGGACAGCCCTAGCACAGATACGCAGTATTTT,CASSWDSPSTDTQYF,TRBD1,NA,TRBV6-1,TRBJ2-3
TGTGCCAGCAGCTCCGGGGGGAACACTGAAGCTTTCTTT,CASSSGGNTEAFF,NA,NA,TRBV7-9,TRBJ1-1
TGTGCCAGCAGCGAAGACAGTATTCCTGGAAACACCATATATTTT,CASSEDSIPGNTIYF,NA,NA,TRBV11-2,TRBJ1-3
TGTGCCATCAGTGACGACTCCGAGGGGGCGTCCTATAATTCACCCCTCCACTTT,CAISDDSEGASYNSPLHF,TRBD1,NA,TRBV10-3,TRBJ1-6
TGTGCCAGCAGCCCACAGGGGTCAGAGACCCAGTACTTC,CASSPQGSETQYF,TRBD1,NA,TRBV7-7,TRBJ2-5
TGTGCCAGCAGCCCCAGGGACTGGGACAATGAGCAGTTCTTC,CASSPRDWDNEQFF,NA,NA,TRBV9,TRBJ2-1
TGTGCCAGCAGTCCGGGACAGGGGTGGGGCGGGGAGCTGTTTTTT,CASSPGQGWGGELFF,TRBD1,NA,TRBV28,TRBJ2-2
TGTGCCAGCAGCTTAGCGGGGGGATCTAACAATGAGCAGTTCTTC,CASSLAGGSNNEQFF,TRBD2,NA,TRBV11-2,TRBJ2-1
TGCGCCAGCAGCCAAGCCGGGGGCGTAACTGAGCAGTTCTTC,CASSQAGGVTEQFF,NA,NA,TRBV4-1,TRBJ2-1
TGTGCCAGCAGCCAAGATAGGGCCCGCTCTGGAAACACCATATATTTT,CASSQDRARSGNTIYF,NA,NA,TRBV4-2,TRBJ1-3
TGTGCCAGCAGCCTAGGGACTTCTACTAGCACAGATACGCAGTATTTT,CASSLGTSTSTDTQYF,NA,NA,TRBV7-9,TRBJ2-3
TGTGCCAGCTCACCTATACTCAATGAGCAGTTCTTC,CASSPILNEQFF,NA,few,TRBV18,TRBJ2-1
TGCGCCAGCAGCTTGATAGGGGGGATTACTGAAGCTTTCTTT,CASSLIGGITEAFF,NA,NA,TRBV5-1,TRBJ1-1
TGTGCCAGCAGCTGGGGGCGTCGACCCTCCGAGCAGTACTTC,CASSWGRRPSEQYF,NA,NA,TRBV5-4,TRBJ2-7
TGCGCCAGCAAGGAGGGGTTTGGAACTAATGAAAAACTGTTTTTT,CASKEGFGTNEKLFF,NA,NA,TRBV5-1,TRBJ1-4
TGCGCCAGCAGCCGGGGGGCAATTGCAACTAATGAAAAACTGTTTTTT,CASSRGAIATNEKLFF,NA,NA,TRBV4-3,TRBJ1-4
TGTGCCTGCCAACAGGGTTCGGCCACTGAAGCTTTCTTT,CACQQGSATEAFF,NA,NA,TRBV30,TRBJ1-1
TGTGCCAGCAGATTCTCACTAGCGGGAGTCCACAATGAGCAGTTCTTC,CASRFSLAGVHNEQFF,TRBD2,NA,TRBV7-2,TRBJ2-1
TGCGCCAGCAGCTGGCCAAGATCTAGCGGCCATGAGCAGTTCTTC,CASSWPRSSGHEQFF,TRBD2,NA,TRBV5-1,TRBJ2-1
TGTGCCACCGGGGCCCAGAGCCACCACGAGCAGTACTTC,CATGAQSHHEQYF,NA,NA,TRBV2,TRBJ2-7
TGTGCCAGCCTGAGGGGGACCGGGACGGAGGGACCTAGTTTT,CASLRGTGTEGPSF,NA,NA,TRBV6-1,TRBJ2-3